Below, one TCR beta chain is given with its context. The CDR3 extends over 15 amino acids. Trimming took 1 base from V and 4 from J, leaving 13 bases between them. Germline V lookup: CDR1 SEHNR, CDR2 FQNEAQ (reference sequence). The data were taken from a study of blood T cell repertoires in COVID-19. Per the original data handling: Estimation of nucleated cell counts relied on the amplification of reference gene primers. Method: immunoSEQ multiplex PCR; TCRdb's copy keeps in-frame clones and lacks some. V and J calls plus clone size are reproduced from that table; the DNA served to infer D and trimming. The sample shows about 220,000 clones, approximately 85% of them seen only once.

Sample: peripheral blood. The chain combines TRBV7-9 with TRBJ2-5, with D unresolved. The TCR sequence derives from a woman in her seventies with COVID-19, enrolled during active disease. This CDR3 reads CASSLVRSGGETQYF. CDR3 nucleotides: TGTGCCAGCAGCTTAGTGCGATCCGGCGGAGAGACCCAGTACTTC. Full variable domain (missing parts from reference TRBV7-9 and TRBJ2-5): DTGVSQNPRHKITKRGQNVTFRCDPISEHNRLYWYRQTLGQGPEFLTYFQNEAQLEKSRLLSDRFSAERPKGSFSTLEIQRTEQGDSAMYLCASSLVRSGGETQYFGPGTRLLVL.